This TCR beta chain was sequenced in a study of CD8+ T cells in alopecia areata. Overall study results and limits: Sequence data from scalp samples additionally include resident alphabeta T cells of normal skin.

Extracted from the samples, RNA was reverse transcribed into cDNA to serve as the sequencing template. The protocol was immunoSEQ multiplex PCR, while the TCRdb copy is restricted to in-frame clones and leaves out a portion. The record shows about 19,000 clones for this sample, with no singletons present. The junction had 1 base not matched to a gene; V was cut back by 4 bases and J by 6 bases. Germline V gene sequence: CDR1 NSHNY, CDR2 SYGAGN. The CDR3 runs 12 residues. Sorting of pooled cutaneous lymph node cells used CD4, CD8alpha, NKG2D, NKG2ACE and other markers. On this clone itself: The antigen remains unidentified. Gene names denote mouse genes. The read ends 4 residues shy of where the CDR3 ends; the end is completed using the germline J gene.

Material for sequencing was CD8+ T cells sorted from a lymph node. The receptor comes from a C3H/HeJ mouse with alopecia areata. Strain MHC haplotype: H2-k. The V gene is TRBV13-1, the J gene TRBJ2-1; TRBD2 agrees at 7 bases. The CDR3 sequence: CASSPGGAEQFF. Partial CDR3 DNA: TGTGCCAGCAGTCCTGGGGGTGCT.